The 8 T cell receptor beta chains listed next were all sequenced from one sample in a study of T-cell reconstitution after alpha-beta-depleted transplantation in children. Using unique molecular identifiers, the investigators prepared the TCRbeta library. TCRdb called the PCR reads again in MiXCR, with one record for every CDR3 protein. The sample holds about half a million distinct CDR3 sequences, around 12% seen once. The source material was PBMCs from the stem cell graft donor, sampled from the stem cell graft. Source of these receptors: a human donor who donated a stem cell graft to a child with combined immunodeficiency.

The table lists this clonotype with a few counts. CDR3 nucleotides: TGTGCCAGCAGCCAACGACTAGCGGCCGGGGATGAGCAGTTCTTC. Its translation: CASSQRLAAGDEQFF. The V and J genes are TRBV3-1 and TRBJ2-1, with 9 bases that match TRBD2. The germline V gene has CDR1 LGHDT and CDR2 YNNKEL (reference sequence). V was clipped by 2 bases and J by 8 bases; unmatched bases: 7. The CDR3 sequence is 15 residues long.

CDR3 in DNA: TGTGCCAGCACCACCCTAGAGGGTTATGGGGCCAACGTCCTGACTTTC. It translates to CASTTLEGYGANVLTF. The rearrangement joins TRBV7-9 to TRBJ2-6; possible D gene TRBD2, 5 bases. Per the germline V gene, CDR1 is SEHNR and CDR2 is FQNEAQ (reference sequence). V was trimmed by 7 bases and J by 3 bases, leaving 16 bases between them. The CDR3 runs 16 residues.

In DNA form, the CDR3 reads TGCGCCAGCAGGAGGCGGGGGGGCCGGGAGACCCAGTACTTC. It specifies CASRRRGGRETQYF. The gene calls are TRBV10-2 and TRBJ2-5; 9 nucleotides match TRBD2. The CDR3 has 14 amino acids. The V and J ends lost 6 bases and 5 bases, in that order; junction bases with no gene match: 7. Per germline, CDR1 WSHSY and CDR2 SAAADI.

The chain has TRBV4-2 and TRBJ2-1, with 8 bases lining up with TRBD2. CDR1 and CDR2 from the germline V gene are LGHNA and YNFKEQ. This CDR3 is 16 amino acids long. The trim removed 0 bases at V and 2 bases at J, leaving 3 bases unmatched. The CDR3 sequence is CASSQEGLATYNEQFF. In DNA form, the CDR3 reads TGTGCCAGCAGCCAAGAAGGACTAGCCACCTACAATGAGCAGTTCTTC.

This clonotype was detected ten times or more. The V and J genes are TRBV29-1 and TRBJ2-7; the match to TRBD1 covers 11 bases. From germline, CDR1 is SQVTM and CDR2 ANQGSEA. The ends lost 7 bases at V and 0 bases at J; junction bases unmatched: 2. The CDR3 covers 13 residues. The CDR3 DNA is TGCAGCGGAGGACAGGGGGCCTCCTACGAGCAGTACTTC. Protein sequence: CSGGQGASYEQYF.

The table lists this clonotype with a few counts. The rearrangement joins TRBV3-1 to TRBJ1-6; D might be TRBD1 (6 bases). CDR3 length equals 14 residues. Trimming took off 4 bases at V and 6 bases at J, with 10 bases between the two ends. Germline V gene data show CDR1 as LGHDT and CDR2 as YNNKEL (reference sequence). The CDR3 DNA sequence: TGTGCCAGCAGCCCGGACAGCGGTAATTCACCCCTCCACTTT. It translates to CASSPDSGNSPLHF.

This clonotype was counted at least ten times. As DNA, the CDR3 is TGTGCCAGCAGCGCCGGGTGGGGGGTGTCAGGTGAGCAGTTCTTC. Residues: CASSAGWGVSGEQFF. The V call is TRBV7-9, the J call TRBJ2-1, with D possibly TRBD2 on 6 matching bases. Germline loops: CDR1 SEHNR, CDR2 FQNEAQ (reference sequence). CDR3 size: 15 residues. Trimming stripped 5 bases from V and 9 bases from J, with 20 bases between. The entire variable domain, with the rest obtained from reference TRBV7-9 and TRBJ2-1, is as follows: DTGVSQNPRHKITKRGQNVTFRCDPISEHNRLYWYRQTLGQGPEFLTYFQNEAQLEKSRLLSDRFSAERPKGSFSTLEIQRTEQGDSAMYLCASSAGWGVSGEQFFGPGTRLTVL.

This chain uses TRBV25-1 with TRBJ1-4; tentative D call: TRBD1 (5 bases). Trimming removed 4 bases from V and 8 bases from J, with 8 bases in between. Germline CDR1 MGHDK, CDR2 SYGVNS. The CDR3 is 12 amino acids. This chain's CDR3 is CASSGGDEKLFF. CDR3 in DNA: TGTGCCAGCAGTGGAGGGGACGAAAAACTGTTTTTT.